Listed here are 14 T cell receptor beta chains from one sample, sequenced in a study of T cell repertoires in ileal Crohn's disease. Regarding time point: neoterminal ileum biopsy at postoperative endoscopy, about 6 months after surgery. Assay used: immunoSEQ multiplex PCR; TCRdb lists only in-frame clones, some missing. The sample carries some 60,000 clones, roughly 91% recorded once. Source material: ileal tissue. These receptors were taken from an adult with Crohn's disease.

This chain links TRBV7-2 with TRBJ1-2; 7 nucleotides line up with TRBD1. The CDR3 spans 14 residues. The V gene end was trimmed by 7 bases and the J gene end by 8 bases; junction bases not matched to a gene: 13. Germline-derived CDR1 and CDR2 are SGHTA and FQGNSA. CDR3 nucleotides: TGTGCCAGCAACCCAAGGAAGGGGGCCGACGGCTACACCTTC. It is translated as CASNPRKGADGYTF.

This clone was seen only a few times. The genes are TRBV27 and TRBJ2-1; 15 positions agree with TRBD2. Per the germline V gene, CDR1 is MNHEY and CDR2 is SMNVEV (reference sequence). The CDR3 runs 17 residues. V was pared by 2 bases and J by 9 bases, with 8 bases of the junction left unmatched. The CDR3 sequence: CASSLGMGLAGGIEQFF. CDR3 in DNA: TGTGCCAGCAGTTTAGGGATGGGACTAGCGGGAGGTATTGAGCAGTTCTTC.

The chain has TRBV6-5 and TRBJ2-7; possible D gene TRBD2, 5 bases. CDR3 size: 14 residues. V lost 2 bases and J 1 base, leaving 9 bases between the germline ends. Germline V gene data show CDR1 as MNHEY and CDR2 as SVGAGI. The DNA for the CDR3 is TGTGCCAGCAGTTACCCTCCGGGATCCTACGAGCAGTACGTC. It translates to CASSYPPGSYEQYV.

CDR3 loop: CASSLGQENTIYF. The CDR3 nucleotides are TGTGCCAGCTCCTTGGGACAGGAAAACACCATATATTTT. The chain joins TRBV18 to TRBJ1-3, with 8 bases aligning to TRBD1. The ends lost 6 bases at V and 6 bases at J; junction bases unmatched: 4. The CDR3 has 13 amino acids. In germline, CDR1 is KGHSH, CDR2 LQKENI.

The V gene is TRBV5-1, the J gene TRBJ2-6; D gene uncertain. Germline V gene data show CDR1 as SGHRS and CDR2 as YFSETQ. This CDR3 comprises 16 residues. Trimming removed 0 bases at V and 0 bases at J, with 7 bases between. Here the CDR3 reads CASSLGQNSGANVLTF. DNA of the CDR3: TGCGCCAGCAGCTTGGGGCAGAACTCTGGGGCCAACGTCCTGACTTTC.

The rearrangement uses TRBV6-5 and TRBJ2-3; perhaps TRBD2 as D (5 bases). This CDR3 spans 15 amino acids. Trimming removed 1 base at V and 1 base at J, with 9 bases between. Germline lookup yields CDR1 MNHEY and CDR2 SVGAGI. In DNA, the CDR3 is TGTGCCAGCAGTTACTTCCCGCGGGGCACAGATACGCAGTATTTT. The encoded protein is CASSYFPRGTDTQYF.

The rearrangement uses TRBV9 and TRBJ2-7, with 8 bases identical to TRBD1. Germline values: CDR1 SGDLS, CDR2 YYNGEE. This CDR3 comprises 14 residues. V lost 5 bases and J lost 6; bases outside the gene matches: 10. CDR3 nucleotides: TGTGCCAGCAGGCCAGGGGGCGCCCCCGTCGAGCAGTACGTC. Amino acid sequence: CASRPGGAPVEQYV.

The V and J genes are TRBV5-6 and TRBJ1-6; D perhaps matches TRBD1 (6 bases). Trimming removed 4 bases at V and 6 bases at J, with 11 bases between. This CDR3 has 14 residues. Germline CDR1 SGHDT, CDR2 YYEEEE. CDR3 sequence reads: CASSPRGRNSPLHF. The CDR3 bases are TGTGCCAGCAGCCCCAGGGGCCGTAATTCACCCCTCCACTTT.

The J gene is TRBJ2-7, the V gene TRBV19, with TRBD1 matching 8 bases. The CDR3 runs 12 residues. Germline V gene sequence: CDR1 LNHDA, CDR2 SQIVND (reference sequence). The junction had 5 bases not matched to a gene; V was cut back by 9 bases and J by 4 bases. The CDR3 loop is CASGQGKYEQYF. The CDR3 DNA is TGTGCCAGCGGACAGGGAAAGTACGAGCAGTACTTC.

This clone was observed a handful of times. The chain uses TRBV7-9 and TRBJ2-1; no reliable D call. Germline CDR1 SEHNR, CDR2 FQNEAQ (reference sequence). Between the trimmed V and J ends, which lost 10 bases and 0 bases, there was a span of 13 bases. This CDR3 comprises 14 residues. In nucleotides, the CDR3 is TGTGCCACCAACAGTCTTAGCTCCTACAATGAGCAGTTCTTC. It encodes CATNSLSSYNEQFF.

This chain connects TRBV5-6 to TRBJ2-7; 9 bases match TRBD1. CDR3 size: 16 residues. Germline loops: CDR1 SGHDT, CDR2 YYEEEE. The V and J ends lost 5 bases and 5 bases, in that order; junction bases with no gene match: 14. CDR3 DNA sequence: TGTGCCAGCAGTCTCTGGGCCGGGACAGGGAGGCACGAGCAGTACTTC. Protein: CASSLWAGTGRHEQYF.

The V gene is TRBV7-2, the J gene TRBJ1-5, with 8 nucleotides matching TRBD1. Germline lookup yields CDR1 SGHTA and CDR2 FQGNSA. This CDR3 is 18 amino acids long. With V trimmed by 1 base and J by 6 bases, 14 bases remained unmatched. CDR3 loop: CASSLGADWTGYIQPQHF. The CDR3 nucleotides are TGTGCCAGCAGCTTAGGGGCCGACTGGACAGGGTATATTCAGCCCCAGCATTTT.

The chain recombines TRBV5-1 with TRBJ2-3; TRBD1 is a possible D gene (6 bases). The V and J ends lost 4 bases and 2 bases respectively, with 8 bases between them. This CDR3 comprises 13 residues. Germline lookup yields CDR1 SGHRS and CDR2 YFSETQ. CDR3 residues: CASSPGATDTQYF. CDR3 DNA sequence: TGCGCCAGCAGCCCAGGGGCCACAGATACGCAGTATTTT. The full variable domain, in which reference TRBV5-1 and TRBJ2-3 provide the parts outside the CDR3, is KAGVTQTPRYLIKTRGQQVTLSCSPISGHRSVSWYQQTPGQGLQFLFEYFSETQRNKGNFPGRFSGRQFSNSRSEMNVSTLELGDSALYLCASSPGATDTQYFGPGTRLTVL.

The gene calls are TRBV2 and TRBJ1-4; 8 nucleotides align to TRBD1. The germline gives CDR1 SNHLY, CDR2 FYNNEI. The CDR3 consists of 15 residues. The V and J ends lost 5 bases and 4 bases, in that order; junction bases with no gene match: 6. CDR3 amino acids: CASSYRDRFNEKLFF. The CDR3 region has the DNA TGTGCCAGCAGTTACCGGGACAGGTTTAATGAAAAACTGTTTTTT.